This T cell receptor (beta chain) comes out of a study of T cell repertoires in cytomegalovirus infection. General study findings and limits: Ex vivo responses were dominated by HLA-C-restricted CMV-specific TCR beta clonotypes.

Each CDR3 protein gets one entry after TCRdb re-called the reads with MiXCR. The repertoire includes around 360,000 distinct CDR3 sequences, 34% of them detected once, and 13% sits in the top ten. The CDR3 consists of 13 residues. V shed 0 bases and J shed 5 bases, with 7 bases lying between them. CDR1 and CDR2 from the germline V gene are GTSNPN and SVGIG (reference sequence). A note on this clonotype: The antigen is not known.

This material consisted of cultured PBMCs, taken from culture after CMV antigen stimulation. The source is a human donor in good health (CMV status not recorded). Some clones in this sample may be carry-over from other donors' samples. The gene calls are TRBV30 and TRBJ2-2, with D uncertain. CDR3 DNA: TGTGCCTGGAGTGTGACGGTAACCGGGGAGCTGTTTTTT. Protein product: CAWSVTVTGELFF. Full variable domain (missing parts from reference TRBV30 and TRBJ2-2): SQTIHQWPATLVQPVGSPLSLECTVEGTSNPNLYWYRQAAGRGLQLLFYSVGIGQISSEVPQNLSASRPQDRQFILSSKKLLLSDSGFYLCAWSVTVTGELFFGEGSRLTVL.